The 24 T cell receptor beta chains presented below share a single source sample, sequenced in a study of cytomegalovirus exposure and HLA in healthy donors. PCR primers comprised 60 Vbeta and 13 Jbeta primers. Data came from immunoSEQ multiplex PCR; TCRdb stores just in-frame clones and leaves some out. The sample lists 37,000 or so clones, approximately 80% occurring once. What was sequenced was PBMCs. The source of these receptors is a woman between 40 and 55 years old in good health and CMV-seronegative.

CDR3 in DNA: TGTGCCAGCAGCGGGACAGGGGGCACTGAAAAACTGTTTTTT. Encoded protein: CASSGTGGTEKLFF. The V and J genes are TRBV28 and TRBJ1-4; 12 bases match TRBD1. The CDR3 spans 14 residues. The trim removed 6 bases at V and 7 bases at J, leaving 3 bases unmatched. Per the germline V gene, CDR1 is MDHEN and CDR2 is SYDVKM.

In its sample, this clone was seen once. The sample contains more than one DNA sequence encoding this CDR3. This chain links TRBV5-1 with TRBJ1-6; 8 bases fit TRBD1. With V trimmed by 4 bases and J by 7 bases, 4 bases remained unmatched. The CDR3 sequence is 14 residues long. Germline V gene lookup returns CDR1 SGHRS and CDR2 YFSETQ. The CDR3 DNA follows: TGCGCCAGCAGCCCGGGACAGGAGAATTCACCCCTCCACTTT. Translation: CASSPGQENSPLHF.

The chain combines TRBV7-9 with TRBJ2-5, with D tentatively TRBD2 (6 bases). The CDR3 runs 14 residues. Germline values: CDR1 SEHNR, CDR2 FQNEAQ (reference sequence). V lost 8 bases to trimming and J lost 5 bases, with 18 bases between them. The CDR3 sequence: CASGGIGSQETQYF. In nucleotides, the CDR3 is TGTGCCAGCGGAGGGATCGGGTCCCAGGAGACCCAGTACTTC.

The chain links TRBV5-8 to TRBJ2-2; D is undetermined. From germline, CDR1 is SGHTS and CDR2 YDEGEE. V lost 4 bases and J 11 bases, leaving 12 bases between the germline ends. The length of the CDR3 is 12 residues. The CDR3 here is CASSPTSQELFF. CDR3 DNA sequence: TGTGCCAGCAGCCCAACATCTCAAGAGCTGTTTTTT.

This clone has just a few counts. The CDR3 is CASSLIGTDTQYF. The CDR3 DNA is TGTGCCAGCAGTTTAATCGGCACAGATACGCAGTATTTT. The chain is built from TRBV27 and TRBJ2-3; D is undetermined. Germline assignment: CDR1 MNHEY and CDR2 SMNVEV (reference sequence). This CDR3 is 13 amino acids long. Trimming pared 2 bases from V and 1 base from J, leaving 4 bases between.

The rearrangement uses TRBV6-5 and TRBJ1-3, with D possibly being TRBD1 (6 bases). The CDR3 is 12 residues long. V gave up 6 bases and J gave up 9 bases, with 12 bases separating them. CDR1 MNHEY and CDR2 SVGAGI come from the germline V gene. CDR3 loop: CASRTQGSTIYF. The CDR3 DNA reads TGTGCCAGCAGAACACAGGGCTCCACCATATATTTT.

The rearrangement joins TRBV18 to TRBJ2-2; TRBD1 matches 9 bases. The germline gives CDR1 KGHSH, CDR2 LQKENI. The CDR3 runs 15 residues. The junction had 7 bases not matched to a gene; V was cut back by 6 bases and J by 5 bases. The CDR3 reads CASSHGQGKTGELFF. CDR3 sequence (DNA): TGTGCCAGCTCCCACGGACAGGGGAAGACCGGGGAGCTGTTTTTT.

V is TRBV4-3 and J is TRBJ2-5; 10 positions agree with TRBD2. Unmatched junction bases numbered 5, after V lost 0 bases and J lost 7 bases. The CDR3 is 15 amino acids. Looked up from germline, CDR1 is LGHNA and CDR2 is YSLEER. This CDR3 reads CASSQDSGGRRTQYF. The CDR3 DNA reads TGCGCCAGCAGCCAAGATAGCGGGGGGAGGAGGACCCAGTACTTC.

The genes are TRBV11-3 and TRBJ2-2, with D unresolved. Germline V CDR1 and CDR2: SGHNT, YENEEA. V was clipped by 5 bases and J by 3 bases, with 10 bases between them. The CDR3 has 14 amino acids. In nucleotides, the CDR3 is TGTGCCAGCAGCCCCAGCGTGGACACCGGGGAGCTGTTTTTT. It is translated as CASSPSVDTGELFF.

The V call is TRBV5-8, the J call TRBJ2-5; TRBD2 agrees at 14 bases. The CDR3 is 15 residues long. Trimming cost V 5 bases and J 5 bases; bases outside gene matches: 5. The germline CDR1 and CDR2 sequences are SGHTS and YDEGEE. The CDR3 DNA is TGTGCCAGCAGGGATCGGACTAGCGGGGGGGAGACCCAGTACTTC. Protein product: CASRDRTSGGETQYF.

The chain uses TRBV7-2 and TRBJ2-1; no reliable D call. Trimming took off 2 bases at V and 2 bases at J, with 4 bases between the two ends. Germline V gene lookup returns CDR1 SGHTA and CDR2 FQGNSA. The CDR3 is 13 amino acids. The DNA for the CDR3 is TGTGCCAGCAGCTTACAGGCCTACAATGAGCAGTTCTTC. It encodes CASSLQAYNEQFF.

V usage is TRBV4-2 and J usage is TRBJ1-5, with TRBD1 identical over 8 bases. The CDR3 contains 20 residues. The trim removed 0 bases at V and 2 bases at J, leaving 15 bases unmatched. Germline V lookup: CDR1 LGHNA, CDR2 YNFKEQ. CDR3 DNA: TGTGCCAGCAGCCAAGAGGTCCCTGGCAGGGGGCGAGTTCGCAATCAGCCCCAGCATTTT. It translates to CASSQEVPGRGRVRNQPQHF.

The chain links TRBV4-3 to TRBJ2-1, with 11 positions matching TRBD2. CDR1 is LGHNA, CDR2 YSLEER, per germline. This CDR3 has 18 amino acids. The ends lost 0 bases at V and 0 bases at J; junction bases unmatched: 4. The CDR3 sequence is CASSQDQGTSGSYNEQFF. The CDR3, as DNA: TGCGCCAGCAGCCAAGACCAGGGGACTAGCGGCTCCTACAATGAGCAGTTCTTC.

The chain couples TRBV7-2 to TRBJ1-2; 9 bases match TRBD1. Germline CDR1 and CDR2: SGHTA and FQGNSA. The CDR3 contains 12 residues. Trimming removed 5 bases from V and 8 bases from J; junction bases left unmatched: 3. CDR3 bases: TGTGCCAGCAGCCGTACAGGGGGCGGCTACACCTTC. Encoded protein: CASSRTGGGYTF.

This clone was found a few times. The gene calls are TRBV6-1 and TRBJ2-3; D unclear. In germline, CDR1 is MNHNS, CDR2 SASEGT. V lost 4 bases and J lost 4, with 18 bases in between. This CDR3 spans 16 amino acids. CDR3 residues: CASSVSGSGFSDTQYF. CDR3 DNA sequence: TGTGCCAGCAGTGTAAGTGGATCAGGATTCTCAGATACGCAGTATTTT.

The CDR3 reads CASSSQGANYGYTF. The DNA for the CDR3 is TGTGCCAGCAGCTCACAGGGGGCGAACTATGGCTACACCTTC. This chain uses TRBV6-6 with TRBJ1-2; 9 nucleotides agree with TRBD1. Unmatched junction bases numbered 4, after V lost 6 bases and J lost 2 bases. Germline values: CDR1 MNHNY, CDR2 SVGAGI (reference sequence). CDR3 length: 14 residues.

This rearrangement joins TRBV5-1 to TRBJ2-2; tentative D call: TRBD1 (5 bases). Germline V lookup: CDR1 SGHRS, CDR2 YFSETQ. Trimming stripped 0 bases from V and 4 bases from J, with 10 bases between. This CDR3 has 15 amino acids. The CDR3 bases are TGCGCCAGCAGCTTGGAGCGACAGACCACCGGGGAGCTGTTTTTT. This gives the protein CASSLERQTTGELFF.

This clone was picked up a small number of times. V gene TRBV4-2 combines with J gene TRBJ1-2; 7 bases match TRBD1. CDR3 size: 15 residues. The germline CDR1 and CDR2 sequences are LGHNA and YNFKEQ. After removal of 1 base from V and 8 bases from J, the junction contained 10 bases not matched to a gene. CDR3 loop: CASSQVGGQGDGYTF. The CDR3 DNA sequence: TGTGCCAGCAGCCAAGTCGGTGGCCAGGGGGACGGCTACACCTTC.

J is TRBJ2-7 and V is TRBV5-4; maybe TRBD2 (7 bases). V lost 4 bases, J lost 3 bases, and 17 bases lay in between. This CDR3 spans 15 amino acids. Germline lookup yields CDR1 SGHNT and CDR2 YYREEE (reference sequence). The CDR3 nucleotides read TGTGCCAGCAGCCTCGAGGGGGGGAAAGGCTACGAGCAGTACTTC. Protein sequence: CASSLEGGKGYEQYF.

This clone was observed once. The V call is TRBV15, the J call TRBJ1-2, with no clear D. Trimming pared 3 bases from V and 3 bases from J, leaving 8 bases between. This CDR3 has 13 residues. CDR1 is LNHNV, CDR2 YYDKDF, per germline (reference sequence). This CDR3 reads CATSSGVDYGYTF. The CDR3 nucleotides are TGTGCCACCAGCAGCGGGGTGGACTATGGCTACACCTTC.

The chain links TRBV6-5 to TRBJ1-2; D gene unclear. Trimming cost V 10 bases and J 4 bases, with 16 bases left between them. This CDR3 has 13 amino acids. Germline CDR1 MNHEY, CDR2 SVGAGI. CDR3 sequence: CATRRARSYGYTF. The CDR3 nucleotides are TGTGCCACCCGCCGCGCACGGAGCTATGGCTACACCTTC.

The chain is built from TRBV4-1 and TRBJ2-7; possible D gene TRBD1, 5 bases. Germline CDR1 MGHRA, CDR2 YSYEKL. V was shortened by 0 bases and J by 6 bases, with 9 bases between the two germline ends. The CDR3 has 13 residues. The CDR3 DNA follows: TGCGCCAGCAGCCAAGACAGGGATCTCGAGCAGTACTTC. Translated, it gives CASSQDRDLEQYF.

The chain couples TRBV6-6 to TRBJ1-5; tentative D call: TRBD1 (6 bases). Germline V gene sequence: CDR1 MNHNY, CDR2 SVGAGI (reference sequence). The CDR3 covers 16 residues. V dropped 2 bases and J dropped 7 bases, with 18 bases sitting between them. This CDR3 reads CASSYIPTGDTQPQHF. In nucleotides, the CDR3 is TGTGCCAGCAGTTACATCCCGACAGGCGACACGCAGCCCCAGCATTTT.

The chain combines TRBV6-1 with TRBJ1-1; D unclear. The V gene's germline CDR1 is MNHNS and CDR2 SASEGT. This CDR3 is 11 amino acids long. V lost 5 bases, J lost 9 bases, and 10 bases lay in between. CDR3 region: CASSREGKAFF. The CDR3 DNA sequence: TGTGCCAGCAGTAGGGAGGGTAAAGCTTTCTTT.